Below, 28 T cell receptor beta chains from the same sample are listed, as sequenced in a study of graft-versus-host responses after intestinal transplantation. Clones were read by immunoSEQ multiplex PCR, and TCRdb kept only the in-frame ones, dropping some. The data hold 15,000 to 20,000 clones, with around 35% observed a single time. Sample: alloreactive CD4+ T cells from a mixed lymphocyte reaction culture, taken before transplantation. The subset denotes: CFSE-low proliferating T cells sorted from approximately 6-day pre-transplant mixed lymphocyte reaction (GvH or HvG direction). The receptor source for this set is a human patient who was an organ donor for intestinal transplantation.

This clone was recorded only once. The rearrangement uses TRBV30 and TRBJ1-1; D is uncertain. The germline gives CDR1 GTSNPN, CDR2 SVGIG (reference sequence). Trimming took off 5 bases at V and 7 bases at J, with 14 bases between the two ends. This CDR3 is 12 amino acids long. CDR3 region: CAWGKAGYEAFF. DNA for the CDR3: TGTGCCTGGGGCAAAGCGGGCTATGAAGCTTTCTTT.

This sequence joins TRBV2 and TRBJ1-2; 7 bases align to TRBD1. The length of the CDR3 is 15 residues. Germline assignment: CDR1 SNHLY and CDR2 FYNNEI. Trimming at V came to 2 bases and at J to 5 bases, leaving 8 bases not matched to a gene. In DNA, the CDR3 is TGTGCCAGCAGTGAAAGAATGCAGGGGGTTTATGGCTACACCTTC. As protein: CASSERMQGVYGYTF.

This chain uses TRBV10-1 with TRBJ1-4, with TRBD1 as a possible D gene (6 bases). This CDR3 comprises 15 residues. V was trimmed by 2 bases and J by 8 bases, leaving 15 bases between them. Germline V CDR1 and CDR2: WNHNN, SYGVQD (reference sequence). CDR3 nucleotides: TGCGCCAGCAGTGAGAGGCAGGGGTTGGAAGAAAAACTGTTTTTT. Protein: CASSERQGLEEKLFF.

The chain has TRBV6-6 and TRBJ2-7; 10 bases match TRBD2. The CDR3 contains 14 residues. Germline V lookup: CDR1 MNHNY, CDR2 SVGAGI (reference sequence). With V trimmed by 7 bases and J by 5 bases, 8 bases remained unmatched. As DNA, the CDR3 is TGTGCCAGCACCGAAAGCGGGGGGGCGAACGAGCAGTACTTC. Its translation: CASTESGGANEQYF.

This rearrangement joins TRBV9 to TRBJ1-3, with D perhaps matching TRBD1 (6 bases). Trimming took off 4 bases at V and 5 bases at J, with 13 bases between the two ends. The germline V gene has CDR1 SGDLS and CDR2 YYNGEE. This CDR3 spans 14 amino acids. CDR3: CASSFGTTRNTIYF. The CDR3 region has the DNA TGTGCCAGCAGCTTTGGGACAACCCGAAACACCATATATTTT.

This sequence joins TRBV9 and TRBJ2-1; perhaps D is TRBD1 or TRBD2 (7 bases each). Germline V gives CDR1 SGDLS, CDR2 YYNGEE. This CDR3 comprises 16 residues. V gave up 0 bases and J gave up 9 bases, with 19 bases separating them. The CDR3 spells CASSVGAGIQGGEQFF. CDR3 coding DNA: TGTGCCAGCAGCGTAGGAGCGGGAATCCAGGGGGGTGAGCAGTTCTTC. Supplemented by reference TRBV9 and TRBJ2-1, the full variable domain reads DSGVTQTPKHLITATGQRVTLRCSPRSGDLSVYWYQQSLDQGLQFLIQYYNGEERAKGNILERFSAQQFPDLHSELNLSSLELGDSALYFCASSVGAGIQGGEQFFGPGTRLTVL.

The genes are TRBV28 and TRBJ1-5, with 8 positions matching TRBD1. Germline assignment: CDR1 MDHEN and CDR2 SYDVKM. CDR3 size: 16 residues. Trimming at V came to 3 bases and at J to 7 bases, leaving 11 bases not matched to a gene. The CDR3 protein is CASSFPGQGLRQPQHF. The DNA for the CDR3 is TGTGCCAGCAGTTTTCCCGGACAGGGTCTAAGACAGCCCCAGCATTTT.

The V gene is TRBV30, the J gene TRBJ1-1; D may be TRBD1 (5 bases). Trimming took off 5 bases at V and 1 base at J, with 14 bases between the two ends. CDR1 is GTSNPN, CDR2 SVGIG, per germline (reference sequence). The CDR3 is 14 residues long. The CDR3 here is CAWPRGPPNTEAFF. Written as DNA, the CDR3 is TGTGCCTGGCCGAGGGGACCACCGAACACTGAAGCTTTCTTT.

V usage is TRBV10-3 and J usage is TRBJ2-7; a weak D match, TRBD2 (6 bases). CDR3 size: 13 residues. Looked up from germline, CDR1 is ENHRY and CDR2 is SYGVKD. The V gene lost 10 bases and the J gene lost 2 bases, with 15 bases spanning the gap. DNA of the CDR3: TGTGCCACCGCACGGGAGCCGACCTACGAGCAGTACTTC. This gives the protein CATAREPTYEQYF.

The chain is built from TRBV5-1 and TRBJ1-1; possible D gene TRBD1, 5 bases. Germline values: CDR1 SGHRS, CDR2 YFSETQ. The CDR3 has 14 amino acids. The V and J ends lost 4 bases and 4 bases respectively, with 14 bases between them. The CDR3: CASSLGPRGTEAFF. CDR3 nucleotide sequence: TGCGCCAGCAGCCTGGGACCGAGGGGCACTGAAGCTTTCTTT. The whole variable domain, filled in from reference TRBV5-1 and TRBJ1-1, reads KAGVTQTPRYLIKTRGQQVTLSCSPISGHRSVSWYQQTPGQGLQFLFEYFSETQRNKGNFPGRFSGRQFSNSRSEMNVSTLELGDSALYLCASSLGPRGTEAFFGQGTRLTVV.

The chain combines TRBV9 with TRBJ2-7, with D unresolved. The CDR3 is 14 residues long. Trimming stripped 0 bases from V and 0 bases from J, with 7 bases between. Germline CDR1 SGDLS, CDR2 YYNGEE. The DNA of the CDR3 is TGTGCCAGCAGCGTAGACGCTAGCTCCTACGAGCAGTACTTC. It yields the protein CASSVDASSYEQYF.

The count of this clone is one. The chain has TRBV6-6 and TRBJ1-2; D remains ambiguous. The CDR3 is 15 residues long. The germline CDR1 and CDR2 sequences are MNHNY and SVGAGI (reference sequence). V lost 5 bases to trimming and J lost 7 bases, with 20 bases between them. The CDR3 DNA reads as TGTGCCAGCAGTGCACCCTGGGAGGGAGCGCGTGGCTACACCTTC. It is translated as CASSAPWEGARGYTF.

The chain employs TRBV7-9 and TRBJ1-2, with D possibly being TRBD1 (6 bases). CDR1 and CDR2 (germline): SEHNR, FQNEAQ (reference sequence). This CDR3 has 14 residues. The V end lost 5 bases, the J end lost 6 bases, and 16 bases lay between the germline ends. Written as DNA, the CDR3 is TGTGCCAGCAGCCTGGAGGCCGGGGGCCATGGCTACACCTTC. It translates to CASSLEAGGHGYTF.

Here the CDR3 reads CAISESGVMNEKLFF. CDR3 DNA: TGTGCCATCAGTGAGTCGGGGGTGATGAATGAAAAACTGTTTTTT. The rearrangement joins TRBV10-3 to TRBJ1-4; maybe TRBD1 (5 bases). CDR3 size: 15 residues. CDR1 is ENHRY, CDR2 SYGVKD, per germline. V gave up 0 bases and J gave up 5 bases, with 10 bases separating them.

This CDR3 reads CASSQEEGASGNTIYF. The CDR3 DNA follows: TGTGCCAGCAGCCAAGAGGAGGGGGCCTCTGGAAACACCATATATTTT. The V call is TRBV14, the J call TRBJ1-3, with TRBD1 matching 7 bases. The CDR3 is made up of 16 amino acids. V lost 0 bases and J lost 0; bases outside the gene matches: 2. Looked up from germline, CDR1 is SGHDN and CDR2 is FVKESK.

The chain is built from TRBV7-3 and TRBJ2-2, with 8 bases aligning to TRBD2. V trimming: 5 bases; J trimming: 9 bases; junction bases outside the gene matches: 17. The CDR3 loop spans 17 amino acids. CDR1 and CDR2 from the germline V gene are SGHTA and FQGTGA. CDR3: CASSPHGGLGPFRELFF. The CDR3 nucleotides read TGTGCCAGCAGCCCACACGGGGGACTAGGGCCTTTCAGGGAGCTGTTTTTT.

The chain is built from TRBV7-3 and TRBJ1-1, with TRBD1 as a possible D gene (5 bases). V was clipped by 5 bases and J by 1 base, with 14 bases between them. CDR1 is SGHTA, CDR2 FQGTGA, per germline. The CDR3 runs 15 residues. The CDR3 DNA follows: TGTGCCAGCAGCCTAAATGGGGCGTCGAACACTGAAGCTTTCTTT. Residues: CASSLNGASNTEAFF. Supplemented by reference TRBV7-3 and TRBJ1-1, the full variable domain reads GAGVSQTPSNKVTEKGKYVELRCDPISGHTALYWYRQSLGQGPEFLIYFQGTGAADDSGLPNDRFFAVRPEGSVSTLKIQRTERGDSAVYLCASSLNGASNTEAFFGQGTRLTVV.

The gene calls are TRBV27 and TRBJ2-7; 10 bases align to TRBD1. The germline V gene encodes CDR1 MNHEY and CDR2 SMNVEV (reference sequence). Trimming cost V 3 bases and J 3 bases; bases outside gene matches: 2. The CDR3 is 14 amino acids. The CDR3 nucleotides read TGTGCCAGCAGTTTCCGGACAGGGGGCTACGAGCAGTACTTC. It yields the protein CASSFRTGGYEQYF.

The chain combines TRBV6-1 with TRBJ2-7, with 12 nucleotides matching TRBD2. CDR1 MNHNS and CDR2 SASEGT come from the germline V gene. CDR3 length: 13 amino acids. Trimming removed 5 bases from V and 4 bases from J; junction bases left unmatched: 0. The CDR3 DNA reads as TGTGCCAGCAGTCTAGCGGGAGGGTACGAGCAGTACTTC. This translates into CASSLAGGYEQYF.

This clone is large in the sample. The chain links TRBV6-1 to TRBJ1-3; D may be TRBD1 (6 bases). Germline CDR1 MNHNS, CDR2 SASEGT. The CDR3 loop spans 14 amino acids. The V end was cut by 8 bases, the J end by 3 bases, with 14 bases between. The CDR3 DNA reads TGTGCCAGCCGACACGGGGGCGATGGAAACACCATATATTTT. As protein: CASRHGGDGNTIYF.

The rearrangement joins TRBV4-1 to TRBJ2-3; D is unresolved. CDR3 length equals 13 residues. Germline V gives CDR1 MGHRA, CDR2 YSYEKL. Trimming stripped 4 bases from V and 1 base from J, with 6 bases between. CDR3 amino acids: CASSPLGTDTQYF. The CDR3 DNA follows: TGCGCCAGCAGCCCCTTGGGCACAGATACGCAGTATTTT.

Only a few counts were recorded for this clone. The rearrangement uses TRBV6-6 and TRBJ2-4; no reliable D call. The CDR3 is made up of 15 amino acids. Trimming shortened V by 7 bases and J by 0 bases, and 13 bases separated the two germline ends. CDR1 and CDR2 from the germline V gene are MNHNY and SVGAGI (reference sequence). The CDR3 DNA reads TGTGCCAGCAACTGTCTTCTACTAGCCAAAAACATTCAGTACTTC. Its translation is CASNCLLLAKNIQYF.

The chain couples TRBV7-9 to TRBJ1-3; D remains unclear. CDR3 length: 14 amino acids. The V end was cut by 5 bases, the J end by 0 bases, with 8 bases between. The V gene's germline CDR1 is SEHNR and CDR2 FQNEAQ (reference sequence). In nucleotides, the CDR3 is TGTGCCAGCAGCAGGAGTAGCTCTGGAAACACCATATATTTT. This codes for CASSRSSSGNTIYF. Full variable domain (missing parts from reference TRBV7-9 and TRBJ1-3): DTGVSQNPRHKITKRGQNVTFRCDPISEHNRLYWYRQTLGQGPEFLTYFQNEAQLEKSRLLSDRFSAERPKGSFSTLEIQRTEQGDSAMYLCASSRSSSGNTIYFGEGSWLTVV.

This rearrangement joins TRBV27 to TRBJ1-5; D gene uncertain. Germline CDR1 reads MNHEY; CDR2 reads SMNVEV (reference sequence). With 5 bases removed from V and 6 bases from J, the gap between germline ends came to 14 bases. The CDR3 loop spans 14 amino acids. CDR3 amino acids: CASSRDDAFQPQHF. In DNA, the CDR3 is TGTGCCAGCAGTCGGGATGACGCATTTCAGCCCCAGCATTTT.

The chain carries TRBV29-1 and TRBJ2-6; D may correspond to TRBD1 or TRBD2 (5 bases each). The CDR3 has 15 amino acids. Per germline, CDR1 SQVTM and CDR2 ANQGSEA. Trimming cost V 5 bases and J 2 bases, with 13 bases left between them. CDR3 nucleotide sequence: TGCAGCGTTTTTCTCAGAGGGGCTGGGGCCAACGTCCTGACTTTC. Protein sequence: CSVFLRGAGANVLTF.

The chain combines TRBV29-1 with TRBJ2-5; 7 nucleotides line up with TRBD2. Germline values: CDR1 SQVTM, CDR2 ANQGSEA. CDR3 length equals 14 residues. The J segment lost 4 bases and the V segment lost 3 bases, leaving 8 bases of the junction unmatched. The CDR3 loop reads CSVEGGMGGETQYF. The CDR3, as DNA: TGCAGCGTTGAGGGAGGGATGGGGGGAGAGACCCAGTACTTC. Full variable domain (remainder filled in from reference TRBV29-1 and TRBJ2-5): SAVISQKPSRDICQRGTSLTIQCQVDSQVTMMFWYRQQPGQSLTLIATANQGSEATYESGFVIDKFPISRPNLTFSTLTVSNMSPEDSSIYLCSVEGGMGGETQYFGPGTRLLVL.

The rearrangement uses TRBV4-1 and TRBJ1-5, with a tentative D call TRBD1 (6 bases). Germline CDR1 and CDR2: MGHRA and YSYEKL. Between the trimmed V and J ends, which lost 3 bases and 6 bases, there was a span of 15 bases. CDR3 length equals 15 residues. CDR3 sequence: CASSHQGFPSQPQHF. In DNA, the CDR3 is TGCGCCAGCAGCCACCAGGGGTTCCCAAGTCAGCCCCAGCATTTT.

The rearrangement links TRBV6-5 to TRBJ1-2; TRBD1 matches at 7 bases. Germline V CDR1 and CDR2: MNHEY, SVGAGI. The CDR3 consists of 13 residues. V gave up 6 bases and J gave up 8 bases; unmatched junction bases: 9. CDR3: CASRPTGFGGYTF. The CDR3 DNA is TGTGCCAGCAGACCGACAGGGTTCGGCGGCTACACCTTC.